One T cell receptor (beta chain) is described in this entry. The sample originates from a study of shared clonotypes between healthy human individuals. Study-wide background: In total, the donors were a couple of women and a few men aged 18 to 49.

The CDR3 is 15 residues long. Trimming removed 2 bases from V and 1 base from J, with 11 bases in between. The germline V gene has CDR1 SGHTA and CDR2 FQGNSA. The unsorted PBMC sample used ten immunoSEQ deep assay plates. In the study's own analysis: Filtering was not the same, since immunoSEQ gave junction-only sequences without quality scores. TCRdb keeps only in-frame clones here, not all; method: immunoSEQ multiplex PCR. The DNA gave D and trimming, while V, J and clone size come from that table. The repertoire consists of 550,000 to 600,000 clones, with around 80% occurring once and the leading ten covering around 13%. All donors qualified as healthy HIV-negative adults and had experienced no recent acute infections or vaccinations.

The sample taken for sequencing was PBMCs. The sequence came from a woman aged 35 to 49 in good health. Some clones in this sample may be carry-over from other donors' samples. This sequence joins TRBV7-2 and TRBJ1-1; D not certain. CDR3 coding DNA: TGTGCCAGCAGCTTAAGTTCGGCAGGGAACACTGAAGCTTTCTTT. This translates into CASSLSSAGNTEAFF.